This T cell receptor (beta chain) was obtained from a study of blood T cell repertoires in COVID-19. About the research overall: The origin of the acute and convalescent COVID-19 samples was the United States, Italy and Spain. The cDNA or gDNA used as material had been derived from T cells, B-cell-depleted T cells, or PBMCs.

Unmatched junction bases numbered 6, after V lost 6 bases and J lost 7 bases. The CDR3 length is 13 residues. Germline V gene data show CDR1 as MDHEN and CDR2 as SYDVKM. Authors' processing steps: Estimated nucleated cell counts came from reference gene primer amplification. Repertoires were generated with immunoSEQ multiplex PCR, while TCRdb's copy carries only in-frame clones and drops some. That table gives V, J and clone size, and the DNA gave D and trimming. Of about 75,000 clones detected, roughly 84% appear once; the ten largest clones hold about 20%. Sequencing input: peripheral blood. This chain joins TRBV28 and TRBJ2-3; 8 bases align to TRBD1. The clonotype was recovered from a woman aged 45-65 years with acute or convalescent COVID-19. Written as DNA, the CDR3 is TGTGCCAGCAGGGACAGGGCCCAAAATACGCAGTATTTT. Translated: CASRDRAQNTQYF. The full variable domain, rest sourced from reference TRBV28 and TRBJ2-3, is DVKVTQSSRYLVKRTGEKVFLECVQDMDHENMFWYRQDPGLGLRLIYFSYDVKMKEKGDIPEGYSVSREKKERFSLILESASTNQTSMYLCASRDRAQNTQYFGPGTRLTVL.